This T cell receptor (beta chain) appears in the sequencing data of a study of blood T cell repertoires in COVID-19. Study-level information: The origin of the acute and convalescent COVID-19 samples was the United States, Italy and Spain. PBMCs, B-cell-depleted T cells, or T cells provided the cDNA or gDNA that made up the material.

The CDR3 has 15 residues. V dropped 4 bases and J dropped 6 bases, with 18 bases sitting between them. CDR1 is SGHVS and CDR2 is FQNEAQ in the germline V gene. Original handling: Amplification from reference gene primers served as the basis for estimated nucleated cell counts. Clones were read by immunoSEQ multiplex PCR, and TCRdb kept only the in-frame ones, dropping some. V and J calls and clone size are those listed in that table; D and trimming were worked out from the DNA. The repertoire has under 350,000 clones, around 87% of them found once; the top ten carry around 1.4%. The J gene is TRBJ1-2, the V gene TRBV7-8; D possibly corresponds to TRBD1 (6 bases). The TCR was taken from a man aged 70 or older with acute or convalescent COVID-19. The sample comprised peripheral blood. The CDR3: CASSSQARGAHGYTF. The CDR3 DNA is TGTGCCAGCAGCTCCCAGGCCCGGGGGGCCCATGGCTACACCTTC.